Following are 30 T cell receptor beta chains from one sample sequenced in a study of blood T cells in healthy people across ages. Combining a sample-barcoded 5' primer with a J-beta primer mix, a second PCR ran for 7 to 11 cycles. MiXCR was run by TCRdb on the 5' RACE reads, yielding one entry per CDR3 protein. The sample has 650,000 to 1,000,000 distinct CDR3 sequences; about half are singletons. Input material: blood. Source of these receptors: a man older than 75 in good health.

A remark on this clonotype: A single base separates this from a much larger clone, so it may be a read error. This rearrangement joins TRBV12-3 or TRBV12-4 to TRBJ2-2; D is perhaps TRBD1 (5 bases). The CDR3 runs to 14 residues. Between the trimmed V and J ends, which lost 6 bases and 7 bases, there was a span of 15 bases. CDR3 residues: CASRLTMGLGELFF. The CDR3 DNA reads as TGTGCCAGCAGACTTACGATGGGGCTCGGGGAGCTGTTTTTT.

The V and J genes are TRBV27 and TRBJ2-5, with 7 bases aligning to TRBD2. The CDR3 sequence is 14 residues long. Germline V gene data show CDR1 as MNHEY and CDR2 as SMNVEV (reference sequence). V lost 5 bases, J lost 11 bases, and 14 bases stayed unmatched. The CDR3 nucleotides are TGTGCCAGCAGTAAAAGCGGGGCAACGTCAGGGCAGTACTTC. This gives the protein CASSKSGATSGQYF.

This clonotype was seen repeatedly, ten times or more. The V gene is TRBV4-3, the J gene TRBJ1-2; D gene unclear. Between the trimmed V and J ends, which lost 0 bases and 7 bases, there was a span of 9 bases. The germline V gene encodes CDR1 LGHNA and CDR2 YSLEER. The CDR3 totals 13 residues. DNA of the CDR3: TGCGCCAGCAGCCAAGATCGGGTGGGTGGCTACACCTTC. Its protein is CASSQDRVGGYTF.

The chain combines TRBV29-1 with TRBJ2-7; TRBD2 matches at 7 bases. Germline trimming cut 4 bases from V and 2 bases from J; bases unmatched to any gene: 5. Germline V gives CDR1 SQVTM, CDR2 ANQGSEA. This CDR3 is 13 amino acids long. In DNA form, the CDR3 reads TGCAGCGTTGGGACTAGTTCAGCCTACGAGCAGTACTTC. Protein product: CSVGTSSAYEQYF.

This chain links TRBV5-1 with TRBJ1-4; 7 nucleotides line up with TRBD1. Germline V CDR1 and CDR2: SGHRS, YFSETQ. The CDR3 consists of 13 residues. The V segment lost 4 bases and the J segment 8 bases; nucleotides outside the gene matches: 5. CDR3 protein: CASSLTGSEKLFF. DNA for the CDR3: TGCGCCAGCAGCCTGACAGGGTCGGAAAAACTGTTTTTT.

V gene TRBV20-1 combines with J gene TRBJ2-7, with no clear D. Germline values: CDR1 DFQATT, CDR2 SNEGSKA (reference sequence). Trimming shortened V by 6 bases and J by 3 bases, and 15 bases separated the two germline ends. The CDR3 is 13 residues long. The DNA of the CDR3 is TGCAGTGCCGCATGGCAGCAAAACTACGAGCAGTACTTC. Translated: CSAAWQQNYEQYF.

The table lists this clonotype with a few counts. The chain couples TRBV20-1 to TRBJ2-7; either TRBD1 or TRBD2 may fit D (5 bases each). The CDR3 runs 14 residues. The germline CDR1 and CDR2 sequences are DFQATT and SNEGSKA (reference sequence). Trimming took 3 bases from V and 3 from J, leaving 15 bases between them. The CDR3 region is CSASGDAGNYEQYF. CDR3 DNA: TGCAGTGCTAGCGGGGACGCAGGGAACTACGAGCAGTACTTC.

This clonotype was recorded many times. V usage is TRBV13 and J usage is TRBJ2-1, with TRBD2 matching over 10 bases. V was pared by 5 bases and J by 5 bases, with 6 bases of the junction left unmatched. The CDR3 length is 15 residues. CDR1 is PRHDT, CDR2 FYEKMQ, per germline (reference sequence). The CDR3 DNA sequence: TGTGCCAGCAGCGACGGACTAGCGGAACACAATGAGCAGTTCTTC. Translated: CASSDGLAEHNEQFF.

This clonotype was recorded a few times. The chain carries TRBV28 and TRBJ2-1; TRBD1 matches at 10 bases. CDR1 MDHEN and CDR2 SYDVKM come from the germline V gene. The CDR3 is made up of 17 amino acids. The V segment lost 1 base and the J segment 9 bases; nucleotides outside the gene matches: 12. The CDR3 bases are TGTGCCAGCAGTTTATTGTCGGGACAGGGGACTCGTGGTGAGCAGTTCTTC. The encoded protein is CASSLLSGQGTRGEQFF.

Concerning this clonotype itself: A junction boundary mismatches the germline segment, possibly from a read error. The chain couples TRBV20-1 to TRBJ2-2; a possible D gene is TRBD2 (5 bases). Germline V gene data show CDR1 as DFQATT and CDR2 as SNEGSKA (reference sequence). CDR3 length: 14 residues. For the CDR3, the DNA is TGCAGTGCTGGAGATCTGAGGGAGACCGGGGAGCTGTTTTTT. Translation gives CSAGDLRETGELFF.

The chain recombines TRBV29-1 with TRBJ2-7; TRBD1 agrees at 8 bases. V lost 7 bases, J lost 7 bases, and 3 bases stayed unmatched. The CDR3 sequence is 10 residues long. Germline V gene lookup returns CDR1 SQVTM and CDR2 ANQGSEA. CDR3 sequence: CSGGDREQYF. The CDR3 coding sequence is TGCAGCGGGGGGGACAGGGAGCAGTACTTC.

The rearrangement joins TRBV29-1 to TRBJ2-1; 11 bases agree with TRBD2. From germline, CDR1 is SQVTM and CDR2 ANQGSEA. The J segment lost 8 bases and the V segment lost 1 base, leaving 10 bases of the junction unmatched. The CDR3 is made up of 16 amino acids. Here the CDR3 reads CSVEVGTSGGGDEQFF. The CDR3 region has the DNA TGCAGCGTTGAAGTCGGGACTAGCGGAGGGGGGGATGAGCAGTTCTTC.

The chain employs TRBV20-1 and TRBJ1-6; D might be TRBD1 (6 bases). The V gene's germline CDR1 is DFQATT and CDR2 SNEGSKA (reference sequence). CDR3 length equals 14 residues. The V end lost 6 bases, the J end lost 8 bases, and 17 bases lay between the germline ends. DNA for the CDR3: TGCAGTGCCTCGGGGGGGCAGGCCTATTCACCCCTCCACTTT. Protein: CSASGGQAYSPLHF.

This clonotype was counted a few times. This CDR3 is CASSSGLVEQYF. In nucleotides, the CDR3 is TGCGCCAGCAGCTCCGGACTGGTCGAGCAGTACTTC. The rearrangement uses TRBV5-1 and TRBJ2-7, with a weak D call TRBD2 (5 bases). CDR1 SGHRS and CDR2 YFSETQ come from the germline V gene. CDR3 size: 12 residues. V lost 3 bases, J lost 6 bases, and 10 bases lay in between.

This chain joins TRBV29-1 and TRBJ2-1, with D perhaps TRBD1 or TRBD2 (5 bases each). Trimming cost V 3 bases and J 4 bases, with 16 bases left between them. The CDR3 has 15 amino acids. CDR1 is SQVTM and CDR2 is ANQGSEA in the germline V gene. The CDR3 DNA follows: TGCAGCGTTGAGGACCGGGACCAGATGTACAATGAGCAGTTCTTC. It codes for CSVEDRDQMYNEQFF.

This chain links TRBV15 with TRBJ2-5; 8 nucleotides line up with TRBD2. This CDR3 has 17 residues. V lost 0 bases, J lost 4 bases, and 10 bases stayed unmatched. Germline V gene sequence: CDR1 LNHNV, CDR2 YYDKDF (reference sequence). CDR3 amino acids: CATSREWLAGSSETQYF. CDR3 coding DNA: TGTGCCACCAGCAGAGAATGGCTAGCGGGCAGCTCAGAGACCCAGTACTTC.

The CDR3 DNA reads TGTGCCAGCAGTGAAGGACAGGCGATGGGGCCCACCTTC. Translating gives CASSEGQAMGPTF. The chain employs TRBV25-1 and TRBJ1-2; 7 bases are shared with TRBD1. The trim removed 2 bases at V and 13 bases at J, leaving 10 bases unmatched. The CDR3 contains 13 residues. The germline V gene encodes CDR1 MGHDK and CDR2 SYGVNS.

The rearrangement uses TRBV28 and TRBJ1-6, with a possible D match to TRBD1 (6 bases). From germline, CDR1 is MDHEN and CDR2 SYDVKM. V lost 7 bases and J 7 bases, leaving 8 bases between the germline ends. The CDR3 length is 12 residues. Here the CDR3 DNA reads TGTGCCAGCAAGGGGGGAAATTCACCCCTCCACTTT. Translating it yields CASKGGNSPLHF.

The chain couples TRBV25-1 to TRBJ1-1; D is unclear. Germline CDR1 and CDR2: MGHDK and SYGVNS. The CDR3 covers 15 residues. V shed 5 bases and J shed 1 base, with 14 bases lying between them. The CDR3 sequence is CASSPPKGANTEAFF. CDR3 DNA sequence: TGTGCCAGCAGTCCACCCAAAGGTGCGAACACTGAAGCTTTCTTT.

Many counts were recorded for this clonotype. The rearrangement links TRBV4-3 to TRBJ2-1, with D hard to call. The length of the CDR3 is 15 residues. The V end lost 3 bases, the J end lost 5 bases, and 14 bases lay between the germline ends. Germline V lookup: CDR1 LGHNA, CDR2 YSLEER. The CDR3 sequence is CASSQGQGWNNEQFF. The CDR3 DNA is TGCGCCAGCAGCCAGGGTCAAGGGTGGAACAATGAGCAGTTCTTC.

The CDR3 nucleotides are TGCGCCAGCAGCTTTACAGGGGACGGATCGAGGGAGCAGTACTTC. Translation: CASSFTGDGSREQYF. The chain has TRBV5-1 and TRBJ2-7, with 7 bases lining up with TRBD1. With 2 bases clipped from V and 7 bases from J, the junction kept 12 bases outside the gene matches. The CDR3 is made up of 15 amino acids. The germline V gene encodes CDR1 SGHRS and CDR2 YFSETQ.

This chain connects TRBV7-2 to TRBJ2-4, with 7 bases fitting TRBD2. The DNA end favors TRBJ2-7, so the J call may be wrong. Germline CDR1 reads SGHTA; CDR2 reads FQGNSA. There are 15 residues in the CDR3. The CDR3: CASSREAGGSHEQYF. CDR3 coding DNA: TGTGCCAGCAGCCGAGAGGCTGGCGGGAGCCACGAGCAGTACTTC.

V gene TRBV27 combines with J gene TRBJ2-4, with D possibly matching TRBD1 (6 bases). Trimming cost V 4 bases and J 3 bases, with 10 bases left between them. Germline V lookup: CDR1 MNHEY, CDR2 SMNVEV (reference sequence). The CDR3 has 14 residues. The CDR3 sequence is CASSYTGSKNIQYF. CDR3 DNA: TGTGCCAGCAGTTATACAGGGAGCAAAAACATTCAGTACTTC.

The rearrangement links TRBV5-6 to TRBJ1-2, with D unresolved. CDR1 is SGHDT, CDR2 YYEEEE, per germline. V gave up 0 bases and J gave up 8 bases, with 8 bases separating them. The CDR3 runs 12 residues. CDR3 coding DNA: TGTGCCAGCAGCTTGGGAACTTGGGGCTACACCTTC. Translating it yields CASSLGTWGYTF.

This clonotype was observed once. The chain recombines TRBV20-1 with TRBJ2-7; D not resolved. Trimming stripped 5 bases from V and 2 bases from J, with 13 bases between. Per the germline V gene, CDR1 is DFQATT and CDR2 is SNEGSKA (reference sequence). This CDR3 has 13 amino acids. The CDR3 protein is CSAPAAMTYEQYF. The CDR3 coding sequence is TGCAGTGCTCCGGCTGCAATGACCTACGAGCAGTACTTC.

The rearrangement joins TRBV20-1 to TRBJ2-1; 8 nucleotides line up with TRBD2. CDR3 length: 18 residues. Germline V gives CDR1 DFQATT, CDR2 SNEGSKA (reference sequence). V lost 0 bases, J lost 4 bases, and 14 bases stayed unmatched. CDR3 amino acids: CSARDPQQAGVRYNEQFF. CDR3 bases: TGCAGTGCTAGAGATCCCCAACAAGCGGGAGTTCGGTACAATGAGCAGTTCTTC.

The chain carries TRBV15 and TRBJ2-3; D gene uncertain. Germline CDR1 and CDR2: LNHNV and YYDKDF (reference sequence). Deletions cut 0 bases from V and 6 bases from J, with 7 bases between. This CDR3 spans 13 amino acids. CDR3 nucleotides: TGTGCCACCAGCAGAGATGTTGAGGATACGCAGTATTTT. Translation: CATSRDVEDTQYF.

In regard to this clonotype: This may come from a read error, since a much larger clone is one base off. The chain couples TRBV29-1 to TRBJ2-5; D gene uncertain. The DNA end is a closer match to TRBJ2-7, so the J assignment may be wrong. The CDR3 has 12 amino acids. Germline V gives CDR1 SQVTM, CDR2 ANQGSEA. Here the CDR3 reads CSVGNRYYEQYF. CDR3 nucleotide sequence: TGCAGCGTGGGCAATCGCTACTACGAGCAGTACTTC.

This clonotype turned up a few times. The rearrangement links TRBV5-1 to TRBJ2-1; D is perhaps TRBD2 (6 bases). Trimming removed 1 base from V and 4 bases from J, with 15 bases in between. Germline V gives CDR1 SGHRS, CDR2 YFSETQ. The CDR3 totals 16 residues. CDR3 nucleotide sequence: TGCGCCAGCAGCTTGCTTTCCGGGAGCGCTTACAATGAGCAGTTCTTC. Residues: CASSLLSGSAYNEQFF.

J is TRBJ1-3 and V is TRBV6-6; possibly TRBD1 for D (6 bases). In germline, CDR1 is MNHNY, CDR2 SVGAGI (reference sequence). Trimming removed 6 bases from V and 3 bases from J, with 12 bases in between. This CDR3 is 14 amino acids long. The CDR3 protein is CASRPYRVGNTIYF. CDR3 coding DNA: TGTGCCAGCAGACCATACAGGGTTGGAAACACCATATATTTT.